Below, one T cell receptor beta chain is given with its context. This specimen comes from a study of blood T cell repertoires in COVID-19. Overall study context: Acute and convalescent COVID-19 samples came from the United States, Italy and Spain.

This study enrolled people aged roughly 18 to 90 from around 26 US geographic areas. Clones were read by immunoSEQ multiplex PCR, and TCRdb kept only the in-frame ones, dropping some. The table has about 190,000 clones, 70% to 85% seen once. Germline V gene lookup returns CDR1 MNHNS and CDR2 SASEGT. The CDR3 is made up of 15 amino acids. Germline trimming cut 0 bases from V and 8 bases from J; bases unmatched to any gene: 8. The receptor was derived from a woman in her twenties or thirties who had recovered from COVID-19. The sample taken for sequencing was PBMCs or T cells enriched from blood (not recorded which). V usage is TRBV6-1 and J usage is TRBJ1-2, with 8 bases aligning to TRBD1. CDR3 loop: CASSEASQGARGYTF. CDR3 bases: TGTGCCAGCAGTGAAGCTTCTCAGGGGGCGCGAGGCTACACCTTC.